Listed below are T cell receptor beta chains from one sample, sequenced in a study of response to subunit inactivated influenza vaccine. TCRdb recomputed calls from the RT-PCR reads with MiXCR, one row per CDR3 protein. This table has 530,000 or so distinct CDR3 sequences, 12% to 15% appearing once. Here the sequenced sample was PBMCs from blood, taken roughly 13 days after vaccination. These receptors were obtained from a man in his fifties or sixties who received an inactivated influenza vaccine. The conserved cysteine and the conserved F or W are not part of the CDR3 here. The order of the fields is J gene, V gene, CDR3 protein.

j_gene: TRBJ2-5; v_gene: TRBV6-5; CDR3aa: ASSNTHSGGRGTQY
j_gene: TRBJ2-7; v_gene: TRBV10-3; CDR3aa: AIRATGEQY
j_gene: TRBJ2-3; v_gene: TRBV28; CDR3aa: ASSFSASGGTDTQY
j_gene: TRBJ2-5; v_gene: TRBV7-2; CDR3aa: ASTQGIQETQY
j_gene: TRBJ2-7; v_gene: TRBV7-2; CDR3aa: ASSLGSQEREQY
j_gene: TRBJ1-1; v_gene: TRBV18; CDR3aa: ASSPNSEGTEAF
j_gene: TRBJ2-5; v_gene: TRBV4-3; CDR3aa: ASSQDLGARLQETQY
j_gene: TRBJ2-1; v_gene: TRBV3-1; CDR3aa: ATASYNEQF
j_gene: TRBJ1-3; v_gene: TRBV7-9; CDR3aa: ASSLALTVSGNTIY
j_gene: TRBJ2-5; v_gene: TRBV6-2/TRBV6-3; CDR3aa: ASSPGRINQETQY
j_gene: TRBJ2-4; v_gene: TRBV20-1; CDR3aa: SARVAGGYKNIQY
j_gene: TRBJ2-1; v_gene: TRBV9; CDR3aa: ASSVGTSVFSYNEQF
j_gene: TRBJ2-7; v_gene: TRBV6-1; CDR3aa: ASKPPRDRGHYEQY
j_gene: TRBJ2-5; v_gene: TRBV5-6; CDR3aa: ASSLGTATETQY
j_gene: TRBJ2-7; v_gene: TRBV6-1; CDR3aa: ASSGSNEQY
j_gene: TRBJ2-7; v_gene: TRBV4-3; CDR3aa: ASSQGTGNYEQY
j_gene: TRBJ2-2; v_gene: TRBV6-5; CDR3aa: ASSYFGIDTGELF
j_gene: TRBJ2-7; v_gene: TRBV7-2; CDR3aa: ASSRTGAQGTEQY